Below are 27 T cell receptor beta chains sequenced from a single sample in a study of vaccination effects on CD4 cells after COVID-19. Ahead of sequencing, the ViraFEST assay grew antigen-specific CD4+ T cells using viral peptide pools. With about ten days of culture completed, CD4+ T cells were isolated. The person acquired a PCR-confirmed SARS-CoV-2 infection between March and December 2020. Antigens for these TCRs are unknown. Here immunoSEQ multiplex PCR was the method, and the copy in TCRdb shows in-frame clones only, minus some. Of 30,000 to 45,000 clones listed, about 78% are singletons. The sequenced sample was CD4+ T cells from PBMCs cultured with HCoV-NL63 spike peptides, obtained before COVID-19 vaccination. The receptors were sampled from a human donor who had a prior SARS-CoV-2 infection.

The chain links TRBV18 to TRBJ2-6; 8 bases are shared with TRBD1. CDR1 and CDR2 from the germline V gene are KGHSH and LQKENI. The CDR3 runs 17 residues. The V segment lost 5 bases and the J segment 0 bases; nucleotides outside the gene matches: 6. CDR3 bases: TGTGCCAGCTCAGAGGGACAGGTCCTCTCTGGGGCCAACGTCCTGACTTTC. Translated: CASSEGQVLSGANVLTF.

The chain is built from TRBV10-1 and TRBJ1-5; TRBD1 agrees at 7 bases. CDR1 is WNHNN and CDR2 is SYGVQD in the germline V gene (reference sequence). The CDR3 extends over 16 amino acids. Losses at the gene ends were 3 bases for V and 1 base for J; bases not matched to a gene: 6. CDR3 nucleotide sequence: TGCGCCAGCAGTGAAATGGAGGGGGCGAGCAATCAGCCCCAGCATTTT. Its translation: CASSEMEGASNQPQHF.

The chain has TRBV28 and TRBJ1-1, with D perhaps TRBD1 (5 bases). V was trimmed by 1 base and J by 1 base, leaving 7 bases between them. The germline V gene encodes CDR1 MDHEN and CDR2 SYDVKM. This CDR3 is built from 14 residues. The DNA for the CDR3 is TGTGCCAGCAGTTTATTCGGGGGGAACACTGAAGCTTTCTTT. It encodes CASSLFGGNTEAFF.

This clone has a handful of counts. This chain connects TRBV2 to TRBJ1-1; tentative D call: TRBD1 (5 bases). This CDR3 has 14 residues. V lost 3 bases and J lost 7, with 15 bases in between. Germline values: CDR1 SNHLY, CDR2 FYNNEI. CDR3 DNA: TGTGCCAGCAGTGACGGGGCCGGGCGCAGTGAAGCTTTCTTT. This translates into CASSDGAGRSEAFF.

This clone was counted once. The chain has TRBV7-8 and TRBJ2-1; D is possibly TRBD1 (7 bases). Germline assignment: CDR1 SGHVS and CDR2 FQNEAQ. CDR3 length: 14 amino acids. V was cut by 1 base and J by 12 bases, with 16 bases left in between. The CDR3 reads CASSLDPGGSAQFF. DNA of the CDR3: TGTGCCAGCAGCTTAGATCCAGGGGGGTCTGCGCAGTTCTTC. The variable domain in full, with the rest retrieved from reference TRBV7-8 and TRBJ2-1, is GAGVSQSPRYKVAKRGQDVALRCDPISGHVSLFWYQQALGQGPEFLTYFQNEAQLDKSGLPSDRFFAERPEGSVSTLKIQRTQQEDSAVYLCASSLDPGGSAQFFGPGTRLTVL.

The chain recombines TRBV9 with TRBJ2-2; TRBD2 is a possible D gene (5 bases). V lost 1 base to trimming and J lost 0 bases, with 10 bases between them. Germline assignment: CDR1 SGDLS and CDR2 YYNGEE. The CDR3 is 16 amino acids. CDR3 loop: CASSVMVRANTGELFF. The CDR3, as DNA: TGTGCCAGCAGCGTAATGGTGCGGGCGAACACCGGGGAGCTGTTTTTT.

This clone came up a few times. The rearrangement joins TRBV7-2 to TRBJ2-7; 8 bases map to TRBD2. Germline-derived CDR1 and CDR2 are SGHTA and FQGNSA. The CDR3 consists of 16 residues. The V gene end was trimmed by 5 bases and the J gene end by 2 bases; junction bases not matched to a gene: 11. Here the CDR3 DNA reads TGTGCCAGCAGCCTGATCGGTAGCGGGGTCACCTACGAGCAGTACTTC. It translates to CASSLIGSGVTYEQYF.

This clone appeared once. The chain couples TRBV6-5 to TRBJ2-7; 8 bases line up with TRBD1. The CDR3 has 15 amino acids. Germline V gene data show CDR1 as MNHEY and CDR2 as SVGAGI. V lost 6 bases, J lost 0 bases, and 7 bases stayed unmatched. This CDR3 reads CASRSRTGPSYEQYF. The CDR3 DNA sequence: TGTGCCAGCAGGTCGAGGACAGGGCCCTCCTACGAGCAGTACTTC.

This chain joins TRBV4-2 and TRBJ2-7; D might be TRBD1 or TRBD2, each matching 5 bases. CDR1 LGHNA and CDR2 YNFKEQ come from the germline V gene. The V and J ends lost 2 bases and 3 bases respectively, with 14 bases between them. The CDR3 sequence is 15 residues long. In nucleotides, the CDR3 is TGTGCCAGCAGCCAACTAGGGGACCGGGTCTACGAGCAGTACTTC. Protein: CASSQLGDRVYEQYF.

This clone was detected once. V and J are TRBV18 and TRBJ2-7; 7 positions agree with TRBD1. The junction had 6 bases not matched to a gene; V was cut back by 0 bases and J by 7 bases. CDR3 size: 14 residues. CDR1 is KGHSH and CDR2 is LQKENI in the germline V gene. The CDR3 protein is CASSPPLVTGEQYF. The CDR3 region has the DNA TGTGCCAGCTCACCACCGTTGGTGACAGGGGAGCAGTACTTC.

The chain is built from TRBV7-2 and TRBJ2-3; D could derive from TRBD1 or TRBD2 (5 bases each). The CDR3 consists of 14 residues. The germline V and J ends were trimmed by 5 bases and 6 bases, with 15 bases remaining between them. CDR1 and CDR2 (germline): SGHTA, FQGNSA. The CDR3 bases are TGTGCCAGCAGCCCAACGAGGGGATCGGATACGCAGTATTTT. It codes for CASSPTRGSDTQYF.

The chain employs TRBV7-2 and TRBJ2-7; D tentatively reads TRBD1 or TRBD2 (7 bases each). Germline V gives CDR1 SGHTA, CDR2 FQGNSA. The ends were cut back, 6 bases at V and 9 bases at J, with 21 bases in the middle. The length of the CDR3 is 14 residues. CDR3 region: CASSPRGGTIVQYF. The CDR3, as DNA: TGTGCCAGCAGTCCCAGGGGGGGGACTATCGTGCAGTACTTC.

V gene TRBV5-4 combines with J gene TRBJ1-1; D gene ambiguous. Germline V gene data show CDR1 as SGHNT and CDR2 as YYREEE (reference sequence). Trimming shortened V by 1 base and J by 8 bases, and 18 bases separated the two germline ends. This CDR3 has 15 residues. CDR3 in amino acids: CASSLKGRTPGEAFF. The CDR3 DNA is TGTGCCAGCAGCTTGAAAGGACGGACCCCCGGGGAAGCTTTCTTT.

The table lists this clone with a few counts. The CDR3 DNA follows: TGTGCCAGCAGCTTTAATTTCCAGTCAGATACGCAGTATTTT. This sequence encodes CASSFNFQSDTQYF. This chain connects TRBV7-2 to TRBJ2-3; D unresolved. The CDR3 is 14 amino acids. Per germline, CDR1 SGHTA and CDR2 FQGNSA. V was clipped by 3 bases and J by 4 bases, with 11 bases between them.

This clone was counted only a few times. The CDR3 nucleotides read TGTGCCAGCAGCCCCAATTCCCACGGTCTAGGCTACACCTTC. Its protein product is CASSPNSHGLGYTF. The rearrangement uses TRBV11-3 and TRBJ1-2; D is unresolved. V was cut by 5 bases and J by 8 bases, with 18 bases left in between. CDR3 length equals 14 residues. In germline, CDR1 is SGHNT, CDR2 YENEEA.

In its sample, this clone was seen a few times. V is TRBV7-9 and J is TRBJ1-1, with TRBD1 identical over 10 bases. Germline CDR1 and CDR2: SEHNR and FQNEAQ (reference sequence). This CDR3 spans 12 amino acids. V shed 5 bases and J 12 bases; nucleotides not matched to a gene: 6. CDR3 sequence reads: CASSNRDRGSFF. CDR3 in DNA: TGTGCCAGCAGCAACCGGGACAGGGGATCTTTCTTT.

The gene calls are TRBV10-3 and TRBJ2-7; weak D call: TRBD1 (7 bases). Trimming cost V 7 bases and J 3 bases, with 19 bases left between them. This CDR3 region has 15 residues. Germline V lookup: CDR1 ENHRY, CDR2 SYGVKD. The CDR3 is CAITEGATGDYEQYF. The CDR3 DNA reads as TGTGCCATCACGGAGGGGGCGACAGGAGACTACGAGCAGTACTTC.

V usage is TRBV10-3 and J usage is TRBJ2-6; D possibly matches TRBD1 or TRBD2 (5 bases each). The CDR3 covers 15 residues. The ends were cut back, 6 bases at V and 2 bases at J, with 11 bases in the middle. The V gene's germline CDR1 is ENHRY and CDR2 SYGVKD. CDR3 sequence reads: CAIRDGTAGANVLTF. The CDR3 DNA reads as TGTGCCATCAGGGACGGGACGGCTGGGGCCAACGTCCTGACTTTC.

The rearrangement uses TRBV21-1 and TRBJ2-7; the table gives TRBD1 as D, unverified against the DNA. TRBV21-1 is listed as a pseudogene. The CDR3 covers 14 residues. The DNA of the CDR3 is TGTGCCAGCAGCAAAGATGGACAGGACTACGAGCAGTACTTC. Its protein is CASSKDGQDYEQYF.

J is TRBJ1-2 and V is TRBV3-1 (or the pseudogene TRBV3-2); 8 bases are a match to TRBD1. The CDR3 contains 14 residues. J gave up 4 bases and V 4 bases, and 5 bases lay outside the gene matches. CDR1 LGHDT and CDR2 YNNKEL come from the germline V gene (reference sequence). The CDR3 coding sequence is TGTGCCAGCAGCCGCCTTACAGGGGGCTATGGCTACACCTTC. This gives the protein CASSRLTGGYGYTF.

The CDR3: CASSGWRANYGYTF. DNA of the CDR3: TGTGCCAGCAGTGGATGGAGGGCTAACTATGGCTACACCTTC. The chain uses TRBV2 and TRBJ1-2, with D unresolved. V was cut by 4 bases and J by 0 bases, with 9 bases left in between. Per germline, CDR1 SNHLY and CDR2 FYNNEI. The CDR3 spans 14 residues.

This chain joins TRBV6-2 or TRBV6-3 and TRBJ2-5; D gene ambiguous. The CDR3 extends over 15 amino acids. Germline assignment: CDR1 MNHEY and CDR2 SVGEGT. V was shortened by 6 bases and J by 1 base, with 15 bases between the two germline ends. The CDR3 is CASSPWRRIQETQYF. The DNA of the CDR3 is TGTGCCAGCAGCCCCTGGCGGCGGATCCAAGAGACCCAGTACTTC.

This chain joins TRBV7-2 and TRBJ2-2; D call uncertain. The CDR3 covers 14 residues. The V end was cut by 3 bases, the J end by 1 base, with 6 bases between. Looked up from germline, CDR1 is SGHTA and CDR2 is FQGNSA. The CDR3 spells CASSFSWNTGELFF. As DNA, the CDR3 is TGTGCCAGCAGCTTTTCCTGGAACACCGGGGAGCTGTTTTTT.

This clone was detected only a few times. The chain has TRBV2 and TRBJ2-1; 10 bases match TRBD2. The J segment lost 4 bases and the V segment lost 7 bases, leaving 10 bases of the junction unmatched. Germline values: CDR1 SNHLY, CDR2 FYNNEI. The CDR3 contains 16 residues. CDR3 nucleotides: TGTGCCAGCAAACGTTGGGTAGCGGGGGGATACAATGAGCAGTTCTTC. Translation gives CASKRWVAGGYNEQFF.

The chain joins TRBV5-1 to TRBJ2-3; TRBD2 matches at 12 bases. Germline V gives CDR1 SGHRS, CDR2 YFSETQ. The CDR3 spans 16 residues. Trimming cost V 4 bases and J 5 bases; bases outside gene matches: 8. CDR3 protein: CASSIGLAGKEDTQYF. CDR3 nucleotides: TGCGCCAGCAGCATCGGACTAGCGGGGAAGGAAGATACGCAGTATTTT.

This chain uses TRBV7-9 with TRBJ2-5; TRBD2 matches at 9 bases. With V trimmed by 5 bases and J by 7 bases, 8 bases remained unmatched. This CDR3 is 14 amino acids long. Germline lookup yields CDR1 SEHNR and CDR2 FQNEAQ (reference sequence). CDR3 loop: CASSHAGGRVTQYF. The CDR3, as DNA: TGTGCCAGCAGCCATGCGGGGGGGCGGGTGACCCAGTACTTC.

The gene calls are TRBV5-1 and TRBJ2-5; possible D gene TRBD2, 5 bases. V was shortened by 0 bases and J by 5 bases, with 14 bases between the two germline ends. CDR1 is SGHRS, CDR2 YFSETQ, per germline. The CDR3 spans 15 residues. CDR3 loop: CASSLGFVRRETQYF. As DNA, the CDR3 is TGCGCCAGCAGCTTGGGTTTTGTACGGAGGGAGACCCAGTACTTC.